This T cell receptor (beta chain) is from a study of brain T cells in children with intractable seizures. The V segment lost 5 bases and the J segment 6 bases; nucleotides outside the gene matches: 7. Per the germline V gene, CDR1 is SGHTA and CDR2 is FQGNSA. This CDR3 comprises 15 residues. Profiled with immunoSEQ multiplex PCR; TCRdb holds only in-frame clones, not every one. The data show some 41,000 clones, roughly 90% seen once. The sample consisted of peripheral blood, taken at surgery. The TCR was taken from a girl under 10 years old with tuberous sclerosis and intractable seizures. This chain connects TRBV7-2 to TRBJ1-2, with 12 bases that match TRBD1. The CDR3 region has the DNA TGTGCCAGCAGCACCGCGGGGACAGGGGGCAATGGCTACACCTTC. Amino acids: CASSTAGTGGNGYTF.